These 19 T cell receptor beta chains share one sample of origin, sequenced in a study of cytomegalovirus exposure and HLA in healthy donors. Data came from immunoSEQ multiplex PCR; TCRdb stores just in-frame clones and leaves some out. The data show a few hundred thousand clones, just over 85% seen once. Input material: PBMCs. These receptors were taken from a woman in her late teens or twenties in good health and CMV-seronegative.

The sample holds a few counts of this clone. Distinct nucleotide sequences in the sample also encode this CDR3. The chain carries TRBV11-2 and TRBJ2-1; D may be TRBD1 (5 bases). The V gene's germline CDR1 is SGHAT and CDR2 FQNNGV. The V and J ends lost 6 bases and 4 bases respectively, with 10 bases between them. The CDR3 totals 13 residues. The CDR3, as DNA: TGTGCCAGCAGTCCGGACACGTACAATGAGCAGTTCTTC. It is translated as CASSPDTYNEQFF.

V gene TRBV2 combines with J gene TRBJ2-1; 7 bases align to TRBD2. Trimming at V came to 2 bases and at J to 4 bases, leaving 8 bases not matched to a gene. In germline, CDR1 is SNHLY, CDR2 FYNNEI. The CDR3 consists of 16 residues. The CDR3 sequence is CASSEHGGGNYNEQFF. CDR3 bases: TGTGCCAGCAGTGAACACGGGGGAGGGAATTACAATGAGCAGTTCTTC.

This chain uses TRBV10-3 with TRBJ2-7; D is possibly TRBD1 (6 bases). The CDR3 runs 14 residues. The germline V and J ends were trimmed by 7 bases and 3 bases, with 16 bases remaining between them. Germline CDR1 ENHRY, CDR2 SYGVKD. CDR3 nucleotide sequence: TGTGCCATCACCCCAGGGGCTAGCAGCTACGAGCAGTACTTC. Amino acid sequence: CAITPGASSYEQYF.

The rearrangement joins TRBV28 to TRBJ2-1; 8 bases line up with TRBD1. Germline CDR1 MDHEN, CDR2 SYDVKM. The CDR3 covers 18 residues. V lost 4 bases, J lost 4 bases, and 15 bases stayed unmatched. For the CDR3, the DNA is TGTGCCAGCAGTTCACCCTCGGGTGGACAGGGTTCTTACAATGAGCAGTTCTTC. Translation: CASSSPSGGQGSYNEQFF.

Concerning this clone: At the DNA level, this CDR3 is encoded by other sequences in the same sample as well. The rearrangement joins TRBV19 to TRBJ1-1; D is ambiguous. The V gene's germline CDR1 is LNHDA and CDR2 SQIVND (reference sequence). The CDR3 is made up of 12 amino acids. Trimming removed 5 bases at V and 2 bases at J, with 6 bases between. For the CDR3, the DNA is TGTGCCAGTAGTTGGGCAAACACTGAAGCTTTCTTT. Amino acid sequence: CASSWANTEAFF.

This clone was found a few times. The chain is built from TRBV21-1 and TRBJ2-7; the listed D gene, TRBD2, was not tested against the DNA. TRBV21-1 is flagged as a pseudogene. The CDR3 spans 15 residues. The CDR3 reads CASSKESGAPYEQYF. CDR3 DNA sequence: TGTGCCAGCAGCAAAGAGAGCGGAGCTCCCTACGAGCAGTACTTC.

The chain combines TRBV28 with TRBJ2-1; TRBD2 aligns across 12 bases. The germline gives CDR1 MDHEN, CDR2 SYDVKM. V lost 8 bases, J lost 6 bases, and 5 bases stayed unmatched. The CDR3 runs 14 residues. CDR3 residues: CASRLAGVFNEQFF. The DNA of the CDR3 is TGTGCCAGCCGACTAGCGGGAGTTTTCAATGAGCAGTTCTTC.

The rearrangement joins TRBV4-1 to TRBJ1-2, with D unresolved. CDR1 is MGHRA, CDR2 YSYEKL, per germline. The V and J ends lost 4 bases and 5 bases respectively, with 8 bases between them. The CDR3 is 12 residues long. The CDR3 DNA sequence: TGCGCCAGCAGCCTCCCCGGGTATGGCTACACCTTC. Protein sequence: CASSLPGYGYTF.

The chain combines TRBV5-6 with TRBJ2-3; D is ambiguous. The CDR3 totals 12 residues. V shed 6 bases and J shed 8 bases, with 13 bases lying between them. Germline V gene lookup returns CDR1 SGHDT and CDR2 YYEEEE. CDR3 in DNA: TGTGCCAGCACAGGTCCATTGGGTACGCAGTATTTT. Translating it yields CASTGPLGTQYF.

The CDR3 DNA reads TGTGCCAGCAGTCGTCAGGGGCGATCAACTAATGAAAAACTGTTTTTT. It codes for CASSRQGRSTNEKLFF. The V gene is TRBV4-2, the J gene TRBJ1-4; tentatively, D is TRBD1 (6 bases). The ends were cut back, 6 bases at V and 0 bases at J, with 14 bases in the middle. This CDR3 spans 16 amino acids. Germline V gene data show CDR1 as LGHNA and CDR2 as YNFKEQ.

The chain has TRBV2 and TRBJ1-2; tentatively, D is TRBD1 (5 bases). CDR1 and CDR2 (germline): SNHLY, FYNNEI. CDR3 length equals 15 residues. Trimming removed 5 bases from V and 0 bases from J, with 13 bases in between. CDR3 sequence reads: CASSPDITPNYGYTF. The CDR3 coding sequence is TGTGCCAGCAGTCCGGACATAACTCCTAACTATGGCTACACCTTC. Supplemented by reference TRBV2 and TRBJ1-2, the full variable domain reads EPEVTQTPSHQVTQMGQEVILRCVPISNHLYFYWYRQILGQKVEFLVSFYNNEISEKSEIFDDQFSVERPDGSNFTLKIRSTKLEDSAMYFCASSPDITPNYGYTFGSGTRLTVV.

The chain couples TRBV7-9 to TRBJ1-1; tentative D call: TRBD1 (5 bases). This CDR3 region has 15 residues. Trimming left V 1 base short and J 1 base short, with 10 bases between. The germline V gene encodes CDR1 SEHNR and CDR2 FQNEAQ (reference sequence). CDR3 coding DNA: TGTGCCAGCAGCTTAGGGGGCCCCCCGAACACTGAAGCTTTCTTT. Residues: CASSLGGPPNTEAFF. The full variable domain, its missing parts supplied by reference TRBV7-9 and TRBJ1-1, is DTGVSQNPRHKITKRGQNVTFRCDPISEHNRLYWYRQTLGQGPEFLTYFQNEAQLEKSRLLSDRFSAERPKGSFSTLEIQRTEQGDSAMYLCASSLGGPPNTEAFFGQGTRLTVV.

The chain carries TRBV7-9 and TRBJ1-5, with D possibly matching TRBD1 (5 bases). Germline CDR1 and CDR2: SEHNR and FQNEAQ (reference sequence). V was cut by 5 bases and J by 1 base, with 12 bases left in between. The CDR3 has 15 residues. This CDR3 is CASSPRGDSNQPQHF. The CDR3 bases are TGTGCCAGCAGCCCACGGGGGGACAGCAATCAGCCCCAGCATTTT.

The chain uses TRBV12-5 and TRBJ2-7, with no clear D. Germline CDR1 is LGHNT and CDR2 is FRNRAP. The CDR3 contains 12 residues. Trimming pared 1 base from V and 6 bases from J, leaving 7 bases between. The chain's CDR3 is CASGLDRSEQYF. CDR3 DNA sequence: TGTGCTAGTGGTTTGGACCGTAGCGAGCAGTACTTC. Filled out from reference TRBV12-5 and TRBJ2-7, the complete variable domain reads DARVTQTPRHKVTEMGQEVTMRCQPILGHNTVFWYRQTMMQGLELLAYFRNRAPLDDSGMPKDRFSAEMPDATLATLKIQPSEPRDSAVYFCASGLDRSEQYFGPGTRLTVT.

V gene TRBV27 combines with J gene TRBJ1-2, with 10 bases lining up with TRBD1. Germline V lookup: CDR1 MNHEY, CDR2 SMNVEV (reference sequence). This CDR3 region has 15 residues. The ends lost 8 bases at V and 3 bases at J; junction bases unmatched: 9. The CDR3, as DNA: TGTGCCAGCGGTTATCGGGACAGGGGACACTATGGCTACACCTTC. It yields the protein CASGYRDRGHYGYTF.

The chain links TRBV7-2 to TRBJ2-7; 9 bases match TRBD1. Germline V gene lookup returns CDR1 SGHTA and CDR2 FQGNSA. This CDR3 contains 16 residues. Trimming took 5 bases from V and 2 from J; bases not matched to a gene: 10. The CDR3 nucleotides are TGTGCCAGCAGCACCCCACCCGGGACAGGGCCCTACGAGCAGTACTTC. It specifies CASSTPPGTGPYEQYF. Drawing the rest from reference TRBV7-2 and TRBJ2-7, the complete variable domain is GAGVSQSPSNKVTEKGKDVELRCDPISGHTALYWYRQSLGQGLEFLIYFQGNSAPDKSGLPSDRFSAERTGGSVSTLTIQRTQQEDSAVYLCASSTPPGTGPYEQYFGPGTRLTVT.

The J gene is TRBJ2-1, the V gene TRBV4-3; no firm D call. The germline V gene encodes CDR1 LGHNA and CDR2 YSLEER. V lost 4 bases and J lost 0, with 10 bases in between. CDR3 length: 15 residues. The CDR3 nucleotides are TGCGCCAGCAGCCCCACGACTGACTCCTACAATGAGCAGTTCTTC. This gives the protein CASSPTTDSYNEQFF.

This clone appeared a single time. The J gene is TRBJ2-1, the V gene TRBV27, with 8 bases fitting TRBD1. V shed 5 bases, J shed 2 bases, and the junction held 5 bases outside the gene matches. From germline, CDR1 is MNHEY and CDR2 SMNVEV (reference sequence). The CDR3 is made up of 15 amino acids. The CDR3 DNA follows: TGTGCCAGCAGTCCACCGGACAGGGCCTACAATGAGCAGTTCTTC. Translated: CASSPPDRAYNEQFF.

The chain has TRBV4-2 and TRBJ1-5; D is unresolved. Between the trimmed V and J ends, which lost 3 bases and 4 bases, there was a span of 7 bases. Germline assignment: CDR1 LGHNA and CDR2 YNFKEQ. The CDR3 contains 13 residues. The CDR3 DNA is TGTGCCAGCAGCCATGTCAAAAATCAGCCCCAGCATTTT. This sequence encodes CASSHVKNQPQHF.